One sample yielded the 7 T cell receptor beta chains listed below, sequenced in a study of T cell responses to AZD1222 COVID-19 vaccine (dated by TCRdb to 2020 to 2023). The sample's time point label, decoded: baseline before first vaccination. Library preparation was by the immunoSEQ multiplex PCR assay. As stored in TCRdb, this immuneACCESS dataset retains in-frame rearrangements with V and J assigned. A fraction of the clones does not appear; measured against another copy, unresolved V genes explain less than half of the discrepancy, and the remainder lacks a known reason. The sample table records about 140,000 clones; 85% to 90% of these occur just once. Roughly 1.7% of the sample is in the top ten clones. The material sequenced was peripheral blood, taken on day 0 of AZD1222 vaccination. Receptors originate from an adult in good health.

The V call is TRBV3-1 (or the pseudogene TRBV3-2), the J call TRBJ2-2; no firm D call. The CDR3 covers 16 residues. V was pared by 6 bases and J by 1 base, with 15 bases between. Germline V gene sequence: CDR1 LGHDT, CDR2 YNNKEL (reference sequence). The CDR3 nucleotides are TGTGCCAGCAGGACCGACGGAGCTGTGAACACCGGGGAGCTGTTTTTT. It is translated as CASRTDGAVNTGELFF.

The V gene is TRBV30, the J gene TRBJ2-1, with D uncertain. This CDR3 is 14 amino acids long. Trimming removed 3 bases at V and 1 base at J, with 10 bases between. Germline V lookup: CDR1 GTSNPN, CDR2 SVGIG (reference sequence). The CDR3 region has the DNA TGTGCCTGGAGCGCAGTAAGGTCCTACAATGAGCAGTTCTTC. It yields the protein CAWSAVRSYNEQFF.

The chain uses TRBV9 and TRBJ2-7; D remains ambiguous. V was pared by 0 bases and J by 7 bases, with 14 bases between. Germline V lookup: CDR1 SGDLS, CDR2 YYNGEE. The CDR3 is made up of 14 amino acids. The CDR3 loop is CASSVGRTAREQYF. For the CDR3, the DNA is TGTGCCAGCAGCGTAGGACGGACGGCTAGGGAGCAGTACTTC. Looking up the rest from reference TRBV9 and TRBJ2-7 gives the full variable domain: DSGVTQTPKHLITATGQRVTLRCSPRSGDLSVYWYQQSLDQGLQFLIQYYNGEERAKGNILERFSAQQFPDLHSELNLSSLELGDSALYFCASSVGRTAREQYFGPGTRLTVT.

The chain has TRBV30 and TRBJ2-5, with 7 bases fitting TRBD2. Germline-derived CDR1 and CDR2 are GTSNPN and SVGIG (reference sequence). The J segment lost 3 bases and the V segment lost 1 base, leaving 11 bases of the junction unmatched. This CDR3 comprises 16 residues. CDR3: CAWSGPLAARKETQYF. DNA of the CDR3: TGTGCCTGGAGTGGGCCTCTAGCGGCACGCAAAGAGACCCAGTACTTC.

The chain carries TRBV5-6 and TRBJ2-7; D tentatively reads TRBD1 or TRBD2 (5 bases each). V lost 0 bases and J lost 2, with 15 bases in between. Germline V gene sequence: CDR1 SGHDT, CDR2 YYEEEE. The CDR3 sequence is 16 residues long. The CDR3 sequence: CASSLARGALPYEQYF. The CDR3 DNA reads TGTGCCAGCAGCTTGGCTAGAGGGGCCCTACCCTACGAGCAGTACTTC.

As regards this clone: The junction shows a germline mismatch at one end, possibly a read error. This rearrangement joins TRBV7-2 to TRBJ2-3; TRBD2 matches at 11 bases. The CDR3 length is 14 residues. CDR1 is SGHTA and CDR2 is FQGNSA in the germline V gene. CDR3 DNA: TGTGCCAGCACCTTAGCGGGGGGGCCTGATACGCAGTATTTT. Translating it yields CASTLAGGPDTQYF.

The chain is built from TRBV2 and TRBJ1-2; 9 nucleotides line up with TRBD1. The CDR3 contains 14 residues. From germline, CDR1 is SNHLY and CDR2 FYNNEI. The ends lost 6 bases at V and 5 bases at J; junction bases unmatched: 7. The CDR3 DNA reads TGTGCCAGCAGGTACGGACAGGGGCAATATGGCTACACCTTC. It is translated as CASRYGQGQYGYTF.